This T cell receptor (beta chain) originates from a study of CD8 T cells in ankylosing spondylitis. This clonotype has more than one count but fewer than ten. Its antigen is still unknown. This CDR3 has 15 residues. Trimming pared 0 bases from V and 14 bases from J, leaving 20 bases between. Germline CDR1 is MNHEY and CDR2 is SVGAGI. Preparation of TCR beta libraries was done by quantitative 5'-RACE with molecular barcodes. TCRdb ran MiXCR on the 5' RACE reads and lists one entry per CDR3 protein. The data hold 150,000 to 250,000 distinct CDR3 sequences, with roughly 13% observed a single time. Study-level results: Several highly homologous variants made up a TCR beta motif, and this motif appeared characteristic of ankylosing spondylitis blood. Certain motif variants had earlier appeared in reactive arthritis synovial fluid and blood. Reportedly, significant enrichment of disease-linked clones occurred in matched ankylosing spondylitis synovial fluid.

This receptor was taken from a male donor with ankylosing spondylitis or in good health (not recorded which). This rearrangement joins TRBV6-5 to TRBJ2-1, with D perhaps TRBD1 (5 bases). Sample: blood, either unsorted or a sorted T cell fraction (not recorded which). Here the CDR3 reads CASSYSGAGWVGKFF. CDR3 coding DNA: TGTGCCAGCAGTTACTCAGGGGCAGGGTGGGTTGGGAAGTTCTTC.